The rows below give T cell receptor beta chains drawn from one sample of a study of shared clonotypes between healthy human individuals. TCRdb's table, derived via immunoSEQ multiplex PCR, lists solely in-frame clones and lacks some. The table lists about 1.9 million clones, around 93% of them singletons. Material: naive CD8+ T cells from PBMCs. The receptors shown here come from a man aged 18-30 years in good health. Some clones in this sample may be carry-over from other donors' samples. Both conserved end residues are part of each CDR3. A D gene is named only where the DNA matches it firmly. Part of the rows lack a size; the others show once, few, many or a class for expanded clones.

V gene	clone size	J gene	D gene	CDR3 DNA	CDR3 protein
TRBV10-3	NA	TRBJ1-4	NA	TGTGCCATCAGTGAGGTGGAGGGTAGCGGAAAACTGTTTTTT	CAISEVEGSGKLFF
TRBV27	NA	TRBJ1-2	TRBD1	TGTGCCAGCAGGGAGTCAGGGGGCCATGGCTACACCTTC	CASRESGGHGYTF
TRBV27	NA	TRBJ2-5	TRBD2	TGTGCCAGCAGTCACCCTACCCTAGCGGGAGGGCCGGGGGAGACCCAGTACTTC	CASSHPTLAGGPGETQYF
TRBV5-6	NA	TRBJ2-7	NA	TGTGCCAGCAGCTTGGCGGACAGAAACTACGAGCAGTACTTC	CASSLADRNYEQYF
TRBV5-5	NA	TRBJ2-7	TRBD1	TGCGCCAGCAGCCAACGACAGGGTTTCGTCTACGAGCAGTACTTC	CASSQRQGFVYEQYF
TRBV11-2	NA	TRBJ1-1	NA	TGTGCCAGCAGCCAAGGGAGAACTGAAGCTTTCTTT	CASSQGRTEAFF
TRBV7-3	NA	TRBJ1-1	NA	TGTGCCAGCAGCTTTCTCGGAGGTTCCACTGAAGCTTTCTTT	CASSFLGGSTEAFF
TRBV4-1	once	TRBJ2-7	TRBD2	TGCGCCAGCAGCCAAGATTTTCTAGCGGGAGGGCCCGCCGACTACGAGCAGTACTTC	CASSQDFLAGGPADYEQYF
TRBV7-9	NA	TRBJ2-7	NA	TGTGCCAGCAGCCGAACAGGCAAGGAGGGCTACGAGCAGTACTTC	CASSRTGKEGYEQYF
TRBV28	NA	TRBJ2-5	TRBD2	TGTGCCAGCAGTTCCCAGCGGGAGGGCCTTAGGGAGACCCAGTACTTC	CASSSQREGLRETQYF
TRBV11-2	NA	TRBJ1-4	NA	TGTGCCAGCAGCCAGGACCCTGGCGGGCTGTTTTTT	CASSQDPGGLFF
TRBV9	NA	TRBJ1-1	NA	TGTGCCAGCAGCGCGACGAACACTGAAGCTTTCTTT	CASSATNTEAFF
TRBV7-6	NA	TRBJ1-5	NA	TGTGCCAGCAGCTTAGCGCCGGGGGCAGGCAATCAGCCCCAGCATTTT	CASSLAPGAGNQPQHF
TRBV15	NA	TRBJ2-3	NA	TGTGCCACCCGCCCAAGCGGGTCGTGGACAGATACGCAGTATTTT	CATRPSGSWTDTQYF
TRBV25-1	NA	TRBJ1-2	NA	TGTGCCAGCAGTGAGGGGCGGACCTATGGCTACACCTTC	CASSEGRTYGYTF
TRBV7-2	NA	TRBJ2-4	NA	TGTGCCAGCAGCTTAACCCCGCGGGGCCTAGCCAAAAACATTCAGTACTTC	CASSLTPRGLAKNIQYF
TRBV27	NA	TRBJ2-7	NA	TGTGCCAGCAGTTTGGCGGGGGCCCACTACGAGCAGTACTTC	CASSLAGAHYEQYF
TRBV4-1	NA	TRBJ2-1	TRBD2	TGCGCCAGCACGGGGTGGGAGGGATCGGATGAGCAGTTCTTC	CASTGWEGSDEQFF
TRBV7-3	once	TRBJ2-2	NA	TGTGCCAGCAGCTTAAGTCGAAGCACCGGGGAGCTGTTTTTT	CASSLSRSTGELFF
TRBV4-1	NA	TRBJ2-5	TRBD1	TGCGCCAGCAGCCAAAATCTCGCAGGGGGCCAAGAGACCCAGTACTTC	CASSQNLAGGQETQYF
TRBV9	NA	TRBJ2-1	TRBD1	TGTGCCAGCAGCGGAAGACAGGGGGGTGAGCAGTTCTTC	CASSGRQGGEQFF
TRBV4-1	NA	TRBJ2-7	TRBD1	TGCGCCAGCAGCAACCGGGACAGGGGATACGAGCAGTACTTC	CASSNRDRGYEQYF
TRBV6-1	NA	TRBJ2-7	NA	TGTGCCAGCAGTGAAAGACCCACTACCCCCTACGAGCAGTACTTC	CASSERPTTPYEQYF
TRBV2	NA	TRBJ2-1	NA	TGTGCCAGCAGACGACCCCCGCCATACAATGAGCAGTTCTTC	CASRRPPPYNEQFF
TRBV4-1	NA	TRBJ2-2	NA	TGCGCCAGCAGCCAAGTGTTTCGGGACCACCGCTATTTTTTT	CASSQVFRDHRYFF
TRBV9	NA	TRBJ2-2	NA	TGTGCCAGCAGCGTAGTAGTCACCGGGGAGCTGTTTTTT	CASSVVVTGELFF